These 25 T cell receptor beta chains were all obtained from the same sample, sequenced in a study of blood T cell repertoires in COVID-19. Sequencing was performed with immunoSEQ multiplex PCR; in TCRdb, only in-frame clones are kept and a portion is missing. The sample lists some 76,000 clones, approximately 80% seen once, with around 10% in the top ten. Sequenced input: peripheral blood. These receptors all come from a man aged 45-60 years with acute or convalescent COVID-19.

The gene calls are TRBV19 and TRBJ2-5; 8 bases are shared with TRBD2. Germline CDR1 reads LNHDA; CDR2 reads SQIVND (reference sequence). Trimming cost V 3 bases and J 4 bases; bases outside gene matches: 10. This CDR3 region has 16 residues. The CDR3 bases are TGTGCCAGTAGTATTTTAGCGGGGCCTCCGGGAGAGACCCAGTACTTC. Its protein product is CASSILAGPPGETQYF.

This clone came up a few times. The chain combines TRBV5-5 with TRBJ2-5; TRBD1 might be the D (5 bases). Trimming removed 4 bases from V and 0 bases from J, with 10 bases in between. The CDR3 is 14 residues long. Germline V lookup: CDR1 SGHKS, CDR2 YYEKEE (reference sequence). The CDR3 spells CASSKDSNQETQYF. In DNA form, the CDR3 reads TGTGCCAGCAGCAAAGACAGTAACCAAGAGACCCAGTACTTC.

The chain links TRBV7-9 to TRBJ2-7; 8 positions match TRBD1. With V trimmed by 5 bases and J by 5 bases, 11 bases remained unmatched. Per germline, CDR1 SEHNR and CDR2 FQNEAQ (reference sequence). CDR3 length equals 15 residues. CDR3 sequence reads: CASSRNRGYLDEQYF. CDR3 coding DNA: TGTGCCAGCAGCCGGAACAGGGGGTATCTGGACGAGCAGTACTTC.

This clone was counted a few times. This sequence joins TRBV4-3 and TRBJ2-1, with 11 bases matching TRBD2. Germline CDR1 and CDR2: LGHNA and YSLEER. J was trimmed by 4 bases and V by 4 bases; bases with no gene match: 3. The CDR3 loop spans 15 amino acids. This CDR3 is CASSRIAGGYNEQFF. CDR3 nucleotide sequence: TGCGCCAGCAGCCGGATAGCGGGAGGGTACAATGAGCAGTTCTTC.

The genes are TRBV6-6 and TRBJ2-1; the match to TRBD2 covers 11 bases. The length of the CDR3 is 13 residues. The trim removed 5 bases at V and 6 bases at J, leaving 0 bases unmatched. Germline CDR1 reads MNHNY; CDR2 reads SVGAGI (reference sequence). The CDR3 is CASSGLAGNEQFF. The CDR3 bases are TGTGCCAGCAGTGGACTAGCGGGCAATGAGCAGTTCTTC.

The chain carries TRBV28 and TRBJ2-5; no definite D call. Germline CDR1 is MDHEN and CDR2 is SYDVKM. The CDR3 is 17 residues long. The ends were cut back, 5 bases at V and 5 bases at J, with 24 bases in the middle. The CDR3: CASSTQTTSPVRETQYF. For the CDR3, the DNA is TGTGCCAGCAGTACGCAGACAACCTCCCCCGTACGGGAGACCCAGTACTTC.

This clone was seen a handful of times. The chain has TRBV19 and TRBJ2-7, with a tentative D call TRBD2 (6 bases). Germline CDR1 is LNHDA and CDR2 is SQIVND (reference sequence). This CDR3 has 17 residues. Between the trimmed V and J ends, which lost 4 bases and 4 bases, there was a span of 23 bases. CDR3 residues: CASSKDQQAGLKYEQYF. DNA for the CDR3: TGTGCCAGTAGTAAAGACCAACAAGCGGGCTTGAAGTACGAGCAGTACTTC.

J is TRBJ1-4 and V is TRBV19, with TRBD1 matching 7 bases. The length of the CDR3 is 14 residues. J lost 4 bases, V lost 7 bases, and 6 bases had no gene match. CDR1 LNHDA and CDR2 SQIVND come from the germline V gene (reference sequence). CDR3: CASTFTGDNEKLFF. In DNA form, the CDR3 reads TGTGCCAGTACCTTCACAGGGGATAATGAAAAACTGTTTTTT.

This clone was detected only once. The chain combines TRBV15 with TRBJ2-2; TRBD2 is a possible D gene (6 bases). V dropped 5 bases and J dropped 1 base, with 14 bases sitting between them. This CDR3 has 16 amino acids. Germline lookup yields CDR1 LNHNV and CDR2 YYDKDF (reference sequence). The CDR3 loop is CATSASAGMNTGELFF. In nucleotides, the CDR3 is TGTGCCACCAGCGCAAGTGCGGGAATGAACACCGGGGAGCTGTTTTTT.

This clone has just one count. The genes are TRBV7-9 and TRBJ2-1; D is ambiguous. There are 14 residues in the CDR3. The germline CDR1 and CDR2 sequences are SEHNR and FQNEAQ (reference sequence). The V and J ends lost 6 bases and 5 bases respectively, with 14 bases between them. The CDR3 region is CASSSGGSNNEQFF. In DNA, the CDR3 is TGTGCCAGCAGTTCCGGTGGTAGCAACAATGAGCAGTTCTTC.

This chain links TRBV12-5 with TRBJ2-2; D possibly corresponds to TRBD2 (6 bases). This CDR3 contains 14 residues. V lost 10 bases and J 6 bases, leaving 18 bases between the germline ends. Germline assignment: CDR1 LGHNT and CDR2 FRNRAP. The CDR3: CAIGGQSISGELFF. The CDR3 DNA is TGTGCTATAGGAGGGCAGTCTATCTCCGGGGAGCTGTTTTTT.

This chain links TRBV3-1 (or the pseudogene TRBV3-2) with TRBJ2-2; D possibly corresponds to TRBD2 (6 bases). In germline, CDR1 is LGHDT, CDR2 YNNKEL (reference sequence). The ends were cut back, 4 bases at V and 0 bases at J, with 15 bases in the middle. The length of the CDR3 is 17 residues. The CDR3 loop reads CASSPTQRLANTGELFF. As DNA, the CDR3 is TGTGCCAGCAGCCCAACCCAGCGACTAGCGAACACCGGGGAGCTGTTTTTT.

The rearrangement links TRBV2 to TRBJ1-1, with 9 nucleotides matching TRBD1. The trim removed 6 bases at V and 0 bases at J, leaving 5 bases unmatched. The CDR3 is 15 residues long. Germline assignment: CDR1 SNHLY and CDR2 FYNNEI. The CDR3 nucleotides are TGTGCCAGCAGGGGACAGGGCGGCATGAACACTGAAGCTTTCTTT. This translates into CASRGQGGMNTEAFF.

The chain has TRBV12-3 or TRBV12-4 and TRBJ2-5; D remains ambiguous. Trimming left V 3 bases short and J 5 bases short, with 10 bases between. This CDR3 spans 13 amino acids. CDR3 sequence (DNA): TGTGCCAGCAGTTTTGGGCCCTCGGAGACCCAGTACTTC. Translation gives CASSFGPSETQYF.

This clone was observed a single time. The chain combines TRBV4-1 with TRBJ2-7, with TRBD2 identical over 8 bases. Germline V gene lookup returns CDR1 MGHRA and CDR2 YSYEKL. The CDR3 contains 15 residues. J was trimmed by 2 bases and V by 4 bases; bases with no gene match: 7. CDR3 loop: CASSRSTSETYEQYF. The CDR3 bases are TGCGCCAGCAGCCGATCGACTAGCGAGACCTACGAGCAGTACTTC.

This chain connects TRBV5-4 to TRBJ1-2; no reliable D call. This CDR3 comprises 15 residues. V shed 4 bases and J shed 4 bases, with 17 bases lying between them. Germline-derived CDR1 and CDR2 are SGHNT and YYREEE (reference sequence). CDR3 sequence reads: CASSISMRESYGYTF. Written as DNA, the CDR3 is TGTGCCAGCAGCATAAGCATGAGGGAATCCTATGGCTACACCTTC.

The chain couples TRBV27 to TRBJ1-1, with D possibly being TRBD1 (6 bases). The V end lost 9 bases, the J end lost 1 base, and 18 bases lay between the germline ends. The CDR3 has 15 amino acids. The V gene's germline CDR1 is MNHEY and CDR2 SMNVEV (reference sequence). CDR3 sequence: CASQDPGTPNTEAFF. The DNA for the CDR3 is TGTGCCAGTCAGGACCCCGGGACACCGAACACTGAAGCTTTCTTT.

V gene TRBV5-4 combines with J gene TRBJ1-6; D gene uncertain. Germline CDR1 SGHNT, CDR2 YYREEE (reference sequence). CDR3 size: 12 residues. Trimming left V 4 bases short and J 10 bases short, with 9 bases between. CDR3 bases: TGTGCCAGCAGCACCGGGGTATCACCCCTCCACTTT. Translation gives CASSTGVSPLHF. The whole variable domain, filled in from reference TRBV5-4 and TRBJ1-6, reads ETGVTQSPTHLIKTRGQQVTLRCSSQSGHNTVSWYQQALGQGPQFIFQYYREEENGRGNFPPRFSGLQFPNYSSELNVNALELDDSALYLCASSTGVSPLHFGNGTRLTVT.

This clone has only one observation. The V and J genes are TRBV10-3 and TRBJ2-7; TRBD1 agrees at 12 bases. J was trimmed by 4 bases and V by 6 bases; bases with no gene match: 4. The germline gives CDR1 ENHRY, CDR2 SYGVKD. The CDR3 loop spans 14 amino acids. In DNA, the CDR3 is TGTGCCATCAGACGGGGACAGGGGGCTTACGAGCAGTACTTC. This encodes CAIRRGQGAYEQYF.

The chain is built from TRBV28 and TRBJ1-1; D gene ambiguous. V lost 3 bases and J lost 0, with 11 bases in between. The CDR3 extends over 15 amino acids. Germline CDR1 MDHEN, CDR2 SYDVKM. The CDR3 sequence is CASSFGGRMNTEAFF. CDR3 bases: TGTGCCAGCAGTTTTGGCGGGCGTATGAACACTGAAGCTTTCTTT.

The CDR3 loop reads CASRDREVNTEAFF. CDR3 DNA: TGCGCCAGCCGGGACAGGGAGGTGAACACTGAAGCTTTCTTT. The chain is built from TRBV5-1 and TRBJ1-1; 9 bases are a match to TRBD1. The V gene's germline CDR1 is SGHRS and CDR2 YFSETQ. The CDR3 is 14 amino acids. V lost 7 bases, J lost 0 bases, and 4 bases stayed unmatched.

This clone was detected a few times. V usage is TRBV5-1 and J usage is TRBJ2-3, with 8 positions matching TRBD2. This CDR3 contains 18 residues. Losses at the gene ends were 0 bases for V and 3 bases for J; bases not matched to a gene: 12. The germline V gene has CDR1 SGHRS and CDR2 YFSETQ. The CDR3 spells CASSLDPAGVLRTDTQYF. CDR3 nucleotide sequence: TGCGCCAGCAGCTTGGACCCAGCGGGAGTGCTCAGGACAGATACGCAGTATTTT.

The CDR3 sequence: CASSEYDGGPNYGYTF. The DNA of the CDR3 is TGTGCCAGCAGTGAATACGACGGCGGCCCTAACTATGGCTACACCTTC. The chain is built from TRBV25-1 and TRBJ1-2; no firm D call. The germline gives CDR1 MGHDK, CDR2 SYGVNS. This CDR3 has 16 amino acids. V was cut by 0 bases and J by 0 bases, with 11 bases left in between.

This chain connects TRBV29-1 to TRBJ2-1; 8 nucleotides agree with TRBD2. Germline-derived CDR1 and CDR2 are SQVTM and ANQGSEA. This CDR3 is 15 amino acids long. Trimming took 3 bases from V and 7 from J; bases not matched to a gene: 11. As DNA, the CDR3 is TGCAGCGTTGATGGGACTAGTAGGGATTTGAATGAGCAGTTCTTC. It encodes CSVDGTSRDLNEQFF.

This chain links TRBV7-9 with TRBJ1-2; the match to TRBD1 covers 10 bases. The V gene end was trimmed by 4 bases and the J gene end by 5 bases; junction bases not matched to a gene: 4. The CDR3 contains 14 residues. CDR1 SEHNR and CDR2 FQNEAQ come from the germline V gene (reference sequence). CDR3 amino acids: CASSSGTGVYGYTF. The CDR3 nucleotides are TGTGCCAGCAGCTCCGGGACAGGGGTATATGGCTACACCTTC.